The present T cell receptor beta chain was sequenced within a study of blood T cell repertoires in COVID-19. In the study overall: The United States, Italy and Spain were the sources of the acute and convalescent COVID-19 samples. The cDNA or gDNA used as material had been derived from T cells, B-cell-depleted T cells, or PBMCs.

CDR1 and CDR2 from the germline V gene are MNHNS and SASEGT. This CDR3 is 15 amino acids long. V dropped 1 base and J dropped 4; count of bases not matched to a gene: 6. Original methodology: Reference gene primer amplification gave nucleated cell count estimates. Assay used: immunoSEQ multiplex PCR; TCRdb lists only in-frame clones, some missing. From that table come the V and J calls and clone size; the DNA was used to work out D and trimming. The repertoire holds approximately 180,000 clones, with approximately 79% as singletons. This sequence originates from a woman in her 70s with acute or convalescent COVID-19. The rearrangement links TRBV6-1 to TRBJ1-1; TRBD1 matches 7 bases. The sequenced sample was peripheral blood. CDR3 nucleotides: TGTGCCAGCAGTGAAGGGAGGGGGCCAGTCACTGAAGCTTTCTTT. It specifies CASSEGRGPVTEAFF.